The 5 T cell receptor beta chains reported below all come from one sample, sequenced in a study of glioma-infiltrating T cells. The iRepertoire nested amplicon-rescue multiplex PCR amplified TCR alpha and beta CDR3s from RNA. One entry per CDR3 protein results from TCRdb running MiXCR on the multiplex PCR reads. Of about 140,000 distinct CDR3 sequences listed, approximately 39% are singletons. Sequenced input: glioma tissue, nonneoplastic brain tissue, or PBMCs (not recorded which). The receptors come from a human donor with low-grade glioma or glioblastoma, undergoing nonglioma brain surgery, or in good health (not recorded which).

The chain combines TRBV6-2 or TRBV6-3 with TRBJ1-5, with 11 bases lining up with TRBD1. The CDR3 totals 18 residues. Germline V gene lookup returns CDR1 MNHEY and CDR2 SVGEGT. Germline trimming cut 0 bases from V and 7 bases from J; bases unmatched to any gene: 11. Here the CDR3 DNA reads TGTGCCAGCAGTTACTCTCGGACAGGGGGCTTCTTCCGGCAGCCCCAGCATTTT. Amino acids: CASSYSRTGGFFRQPQHF.

The chain has TRBV11-2 and TRBJ1-6; TRBD1 agrees at 7 bases. The CDR3 runs 14 residues. Germline CDR1 reads SGHAT; CDR2 reads FQNNGV. J was trimmed by 7 bases and V by 5 bases; bases with no gene match: 5. The CDR3 loop reads CASSLGQVNSPLHF. The CDR3 bases are TGTGCCAGCAGCCTTGGACAGGTCAATTCACCCCTCCACTTT.

The chain joins TRBV27 to TRBJ1-2; possibly TRBD1 for D (5 bases). CDR1 is MNHEY, CDR2 SMNVEV, per germline (reference sequence). The CDR3 spans 14 residues. V was pared by 5 bases and J by 4 bases, with 14 bases between. CDR3 protein: CASSPLGDGYGYTF. The CDR3 DNA reads TGTGCCAGCAGTCCGCTAGGGGATGGCTATGGCTACACCTTC.

The chain links TRBV3-1 to TRBJ2-5; D is undetermined. CDR3 length equals 11 residues. V lost 2 bases, J lost 7 bases, and 5 bases lay in between. CDR1 and CDR2 (germline): LGHDT, YNNKEL (reference sequence). In nucleotides, the CDR3 is TGTGCCAGCAGCCAAAGTGCGACCCAGTACTTC. This sequence encodes CASSQSATQYF.

This clonotype was recorded only once. The rearrangement uses TRBV7-2 and TRBJ1-2, with D tentatively TRBD1 (5 bases). V lost 5 bases to trimming and J lost 4 bases, with 14 bases between them. This CDR3 comprises 14 residues. The V gene's germline CDR1 is SGHTA and CDR2 FQGNSA. CDR3 amino acids: CASSPLRQSYGYTF. As DNA, the CDR3 is TGTGCCAGCAGCCCTCTACGACAGAGCTATGGCTACACCTTC.